This is a list of T cell receptor beta chains from one sample in a study of T-cell memory formation after mild COVID-19. TCRdb analysed the 5' RACE reads with MiXCR anew, one entry per CDR3 protein. The repertoire holds 150,000 to 200,000 distinct CDR3 sequences, with roughly 12% as singletons. Sequencing was done on a sample of PBMCs or a T cell subset sorted from them (not recorded which). These receptors came from a man aged 18 to 29 who had mild COVID-19 (a few samples of this study predate the infection). Cell type and time point are not known. CDR3s include the opening cysteine and the closing phenylalanine or tryptophan. Each record gives: D gene, clone size, J gene, V gene, CDR3 DNA, CDR3 protein. A D gene is named only where the DNA matches it firmly. Size tells how often a clone was seen (once, few, many) or the class of an expanded clone, and some rows leave it out.

d_gene: TRBD1; abundance: few; j_gene: TRBJ2-3; v_gene: TRBV3-1; CDR3nt: TGTGCCAGCAGCTTCCTGACAGGGGGCACAGATACGCAGTATTTT; CDR3aa: CASSFLTGGTDTQYF
d_gene: TRBD2; abundance: -; j_gene: TRBJ2-3; v_gene: TRBV7-2; CDR3nt: TGTGCCAGCAGCCGCCCCCGCGGGGGGGCTACAGATACGCAGTATTTT; CDR3aa: CASSRPRGGATDTQYF
d_gene: -; abundance: few; j_gene: TRBJ2-7; v_gene: TRBV9; CDR3nt: TGTGCCAGCAGCGTAGACGGGGGCTTAACCTACGAGCAGTACTTC; CDR3aa: CASSVDGGLTYEQYF
d_gene: -; abundance: few; j_gene: TRBJ2-1; v_gene: TRBV9; CDR3nt: TGTGCCAGCACCGCCGGGGTGGGGGCGGGTGAGCAGTTCTTC; CDR3aa: CASTAGVGAGEQFF
d_gene: TRBD2; abundance: few; j_gene: TRBJ2-1; v_gene: TRBV5-1; CDR3nt: TGCGCCAGCAGCTTGTACCAGCGGGGTCTCGGTGAGCAGTTCTTC; CDR3aa: CASSLYQRGLGEQFF
d_gene: TRBD2; abundance: few; j_gene: TRBJ2-1; v_gene: TRBV11-2; CDR3nt: TGTGCCAGCAGCTTCGTGAGGACTAGCGTTTACAATGAGCAGTTCTTC; CDR3aa: CASSFVRTSVYNEQFF
d_gene: TRBD2; abundance: -; j_gene: TRBJ2-1; v_gene: TRBV9; CDR3nt: TGTGCCAGCAGCTCGTTTAACGGGGGGGCCGGCGAGCAGTTCTTC; CDR3aa: CASSSFNGGAGEQFF
d_gene: -; abundance: many; j_gene: TRBJ2-3; v_gene: TRBV7-7; CDR3nt: TGTGCCAGCAGCTTAGTCGGCGGCACAGATACGCAGTATTTT; CDR3aa: CASSLVGGTDTQYF
d_gene: -; abundance: few; j_gene: TRBJ1-1; v_gene: TRBV9; CDR3nt: TGTGCCAGCAGCGTTTACGGAGCCTCTAACACTGAAGCTTTCTTT; CDR3aa: CASSVYGASNTEAFF
d_gene: -; abundance: -; j_gene: TRBJ1-4; v_gene: TRBV27; CDR3nt: TGTGCCAGCACCGAGGCCCACGGAGGTGAAAAACTGTTTTTT; CDR3aa: CASTEAHGGEKLFF
d_gene: -; abundance: once; j_gene: TRBJ1-6; v_gene: TRBV9; CDR3nt: TGTGCCAGCAGCGTAGAAGCAGGCATGGGTTCACCCCTCCACTTT; CDR3aa: CASSVEAGMGSPLHF
d_gene: TRBD2; abundance: few; j_gene: TRBJ2-3; v_gene: TRBV20-1; CDR3nt: TGCAGTGCTAGAGGTAGCGGGGGAGATACGCAGTATTTT; CDR3aa: CSARGSGGDTQYF
d_gene: -; abundance: many; j_gene: TRBJ2-7; v_gene: TRBV28; CDR3nt: TGTGCCAGCAGTCAGGGATACGAGCAGTACTTC; CDR3aa: CASSQGYEQYF
d_gene: -; abundance: -; j_gene: TRBJ1-2; v_gene: TRBV5-1; CDR3nt: TGCGCCAGCAGCTTGTCGGGAAGCAATAATGGCTACACCTTC; CDR3aa: CASSLSGSNNGYTF
d_gene: TRBD2; abundance: -; j_gene: TRBJ2-5; v_gene: TRBV6-5; CDR3nt: TGTGCCAGCAGTTCCGGGACTAGCGGACAAGAGACCCAGTACTTC; CDR3aa: CASSSGTSGQETQYF
d_gene: -; abundance: few; j_gene: TRBJ1-2; v_gene: TRBV6-5; CDR3nt: TGTGCCACCCGGGTGGGAGGCTATGGCTACACCTTC; CDR3aa: CATRVGGYGYTF
d_gene: TRBD2; abundance: -; j_gene: TRBJ2-3; v_gene: TRBV11-2; CDR3nt: TGTGCCAGCAGCGTTAAGCCCGAGCGGGGGATTAGTACAGATACGCAGTATTTT; CDR3aa: CASSVKPERGISTDTQYF
d_gene: -; abundance: -; j_gene: TRBJ2-1; v_gene: TRBV11-2; CDR3nt: TGTGCCAGCAGCGGCCGGGTCCTGCAGACAATCTTC; CDR3aa: CASSGRVLQTIF
d_gene: -; abundance: -; j_gene: TRBJ2-7; v_gene: TRBV20-1; CDR3nt: TGCAGTGCTAGAAACGGGCAGACAAACGAGCAGTACTTC; CDR3aa: CSARNGQTNEQYF
d_gene: -; abundance: many; j_gene: TRBJ2-3; v_gene: TRBV7-9; CDR3nt: TGTGCCAGCAGCTTGAGAAGCCCCACATCTGATACGCAGTATTTT; CDR3aa: CASSLRSPTSDTQYF
d_gene: TRBD2; abundance: few; j_gene: TRBJ2-7; v_gene: TRBV20-1; CDR3nt: TGCAGTGCTAGAGCGCGACTAGCGGGGGGGCGGGGCGAGCAGTACTTC; CDR3aa: CSARARLAGGRGEQYF
d_gene: -; abundance: few; j_gene: TRBJ1-2; v_gene: TRBV5-1; CDR3nt: TGCGCCAGCAGCTTGGAGAGGGCCTATGGCTACACCTTC; CDR3aa: CASSLERAYGYTF
d_gene: -; abundance: many; j_gene: TRBJ2-2; v_gene: TRBV4-2; CDR3nt: TGTGCCAGCAGAACCGGGACGGCGAACACCGGGGAGCTGTTTTTT; CDR3aa: CASRTGTANTGELFF
d_gene: -; abundance: few; j_gene: TRBJ2-3; v_gene: TRBV11-3; CDR3nt: TGTGCCAGCAGCCCATCATCGGCGGGGTTGTCAGATACGCAGTATTTT; CDR3aa: CASSPSSAGLSDTQYF
d_gene: -; abundance: few; j_gene: TRBJ2-3; v_gene: TRBV7-2; CDR3nt: TGTGCCAGCAGCTTTGGTGGGGGCGCAGATACGCAGTATTTT; CDR3aa: CASSFGGGADTQYF
d_gene: -; abundance: many; j_gene: TRBJ2-3; v_gene: TRBV7-9; CDR3nt: TGTGCCAGCAGCTTAGTGGCATTAACGCAGTATTTT; CDR3aa: CASSLVALTQYF
d_gene: -; abundance: -; j_gene: TRBJ2-3; v_gene: TRBV5-1; CDR3nt: TGCGCCAGCAGCGTAGGGGTGTACGCAGATACGCAGTATTTT; CDR3aa: CASSVGVYADTQYF
d_gene: -; abundance: few; j_gene: TRBJ2-5; v_gene: TRBV7-9; CDR3nt: TGTGCCAGCAGCTTACGGCGGAGCGCAGGGTTGGAGACCCAGTACTTC; CDR3aa: CASSLRRSAGLETQYF
d_gene: -; abundance: -; j_gene: TRBJ2-6; v_gene: TRBV20-1; CDR3nt: TGCAGTGCCCTAAAATCTGGGGCCAACGTCCTGACTTTC; CDR3aa: CSALKSGANVLTF
d_gene: -; abundance: -; j_gene: TRBJ2-1; v_gene: TRBV7-3; CDR3nt: TGTGCCAGCAGCTTAAGTCTCGATGCAAATGAGCAGTTCTTC; CDR3aa: CASSLSLDANEQFF
d_gene: -; abundance: few; j_gene: TRBJ2-3; v_gene: TRBV11-1; CDR3nt: TGTGCCAGCAGCCGGACTCCCCAGACACTCACAGATACGCAGTATTTT; CDR3aa: CASSRTPQTLTDTQYF
d_gene: -; abundance: -; j_gene: TRBJ1-5; v_gene: TRBV12-3/TRBV12-4; CDR3nt: TGTGCCAGCAGTTTCAGGAGGGCTGGCAATCAGCCCCAGCATTTT; CDR3aa: CASSFRRAGNQPQHF
d_gene: -; abundance: many; j_gene: TRBJ1-5; v_gene: TRBV15; CDR3nt: TGTGCCACCAGCAGAGTGAGGGCCGGCCCCCAGCATTTT; CDR3aa: CATSRVRAGPQHF
d_gene: -; abundance: many; j_gene: TRBJ2-1; v_gene: TRBV7-2; CDR3nt: TGTGCCAGCAGCTCCCCCAGCGGAGGGCTCAATGAGCAGTTCTTC; CDR3aa: CASSSPSGGLNEQFF
d_gene: -; abundance: few; j_gene: TRBJ1-5; v_gene: TRBV6-2/TRBV6-3; CDR3nt: TGTGCCAGCAGTTACCAGTATCAGCCCCAGCATTTT; CDR3aa: CASSYQYQPQHF
d_gene: -; abundance: few; j_gene: TRBJ2-1; v_gene: TRBV7-2; CDR3nt: TGTGCCAGCAGCAAGGACTGGGGGAATGAGCAGTTCTTC; CDR3aa: CASSKDWGNEQFF
d_gene: -; abundance: few; j_gene: TRBJ2-1; v_gene: TRBV7-2; CDR3nt: TGTGCCAGCAGCTTAGATTCGGGTTTAGGGTTCTTC; CDR3aa: CASSLDSGLGFF
d_gene: -; abundance: few; j_gene: TRBJ1-1; v_gene: TRBV5-5; CDR3nt: TGTGCCAGCAGCGTAGAACAGAGTTTGACTGAAGCTTTCTTT; CDR3aa: CASSVEQSLTEAFF
d_gene: TRBD1; abundance: few; j_gene: TRBJ2-3; v_gene: TRBV19; CDR3nt: TGTGCCAGTAGGGTGACAGGGGGACCAGATACGCAGTATTTT; CDR3aa: CASRVTGGPDTQYF
d_gene: -; abundance: many; j_gene: TRBJ2-7; v_gene: TRBV6-5; CDR3nt: TGTGCCAGCAGTTACTCCGGGCGTATACAAGGGGGGGAGCAGTACTTC; CDR3aa: CASSYSGRIQGGEQYF
d_gene: -; abundance: -; j_gene: TRBJ1-2; v_gene: TRBV12-3/TRBV12-4; CDR3nt: TGTGCCAGCAGTTGGGGAGACCGGGCCCTGGCTACTAACTATGGCTACACCTTC; CDR3aa: CASSWGDRALATNYGYTF
d_gene: -; abundance: -; j_gene: TRBJ1-5; v_gene: TRBV20-1; CDR3nt: TGCAGTGCTAGAGTCGAGTGGGGGCGAGATCAGCCCCAGCATTTT; CDR3aa: CSARVEWGRDQPQHF
d_gene: -; abundance: -; j_gene: TRBJ2-5; v_gene: TRBV19; CDR3nt: TGTGCCACCCAAACCCTGGTGGCAGGGCGTGAGACCCAGTACTTC; CDR3aa: CATQTLVAGRETQYF
d_gene: -; abundance: many; j_gene: TRBJ2-5; v_gene: TRBV30; CDR3nt: TGTGCCTGGAGTGGGAAAGTTAGAGAGACCCAGTACTTC; CDR3aa: CAWSGKVRETQYF
d_gene: TRBD2; abundance: -; j_gene: TRBJ2-2; v_gene: TRBV7-8; CDR3nt: TGTGCCAGCAGCTCGGGACTAGCGGGGGGGCGGACCGGGGAGCTGTTTTTT; CDR3aa: CASSSGLAGGRTGELFF
d_gene: TRBD1; abundance: few; j_gene: TRBJ1-2; v_gene: TRBV7-2; CDR3nt: TGTGCCAGCAGCTCTACTCACTGGGACAGGGTTGGCTACACCTTC; CDR3aa: CASSSTHWDRVGYTF
d_gene: TRBD2; abundance: -; j_gene: TRBJ2-3; v_gene: TRBV5-5; CDR3nt: TGTGCCAGCAGCTTCAGCGGGGGGGCGACAAACACAGATACGCAGTATTTT; CDR3aa: CASSFSGGATNTDTQYF
d_gene: -; abundance: -; j_gene: TRBJ2-2; v_gene: TRBV6-5; CDR3nt: TGTGCCAGCAATGGGCGAGGGGGGGACACCGGGGAGCTGTTTTTT; CDR3aa: CASNGRGGDTGELFF
d_gene: -; abundance: -; j_gene: TRBJ1-2; v_gene: TRBV7-2; CDR3nt: TGTGCCAGCAGCTTAACGACAGCGGAGGGCTACACCTTC; CDR3aa: CASSLTTAEGYTF
d_gene: -; abundance: many; j_gene: TRBJ2-5; v_gene: TRBV5-6; CDR3nt: TGTGCCAGCAGCTTGTCGGGGACGGAGACCCAGTACTTC; CDR3aa: CASSLSGTETQYF
d_gene: -; abundance: -; j_gene: TRBJ1-6; v_gene: TRBV18; CDR3nt: TGTGCCAGCTCACGGGACAATTCACCCCTCCACTTT; CDR3aa: CASSRDNSPLHF
d_gene: -; abundance: -; j_gene: TRBJ2-1; v_gene: TRBV11-2; CDR3nt: TGTGCCGTAGGGGGTAATGAGCAGTTCTTC; CDR3aa: CAVGGNEQFF
d_gene: -; abundance: -; j_gene: TRBJ1-2; v_gene: TRBV4-1; CDR3nt: TGCGCCAGCAGTCTTAGCCGGGACGGATCCTATGGCTACACCTTC; CDR3aa: CASSLSRDGSYGYTF
d_gene: TRBD1; abundance: few; j_gene: TRBJ2-6; v_gene: TRBV5-1; CDR3nt: TGCGCCAGCAGCTCGGGACAGCCTGGGGCCAACGTCCTGACTTTC; CDR3aa: CASSSGQPGANVLTF
d_gene: TRBD1; abundance: many; j_gene: TRBJ1-2; v_gene: TRBV12-3/TRBV12-4; CDR3nt: TGTGCCAGCAGTCGTACAGGGGGCAATGGCTACACCTTC; CDR3aa: CASSRTGGNGYTF
d_gene: -; abundance: -; j_gene: TRBJ1-1; v_gene: TRBV20-1; CDR3nt: TGCAGTGCTACGAAACAACCCCTTGAGCGAGCTTTCTTT; CDR3aa: CSATKQPLERAFF
d_gene: TRBD2; abundance: few; j_gene: TRBJ2-1; v_gene: TRBV10-3; CDR3nt: TGTGCCATCAGCCGACTAGCGGACGACCGGTTCTTC; CDR3aa: CAISRLADDRFF